Presented here are 26 T cell receptor beta chains from one specimen sequenced in a study of OX40 agonist ivuxolimab in advanced cancers. Produced via immunoSEQ multiplex PCR; TCRdb's table is partial and in-frame only. The data show 60,000 or so clones, about 83% seen once. The sequences come from CD4+ or CD8+ T cells sorted from blood, collected in a trial of the OX40 agonist ivuxolimab. The receptors originated from an adult with an advanced solid tumor such as melanoma, head and neck, liver or kidney cancer.

The gene calls are TRBV2 and TRBJ2-5, with 7 positions matching TRBD2. The CDR3 spans 15 residues. CDR1 is SNHLY, CDR2 FYNNEI, per germline. J lost 5 bases, V lost 7 bases, and 13 bases had no gene match. Written as DNA, the CDR3 is TGTGCCAGCACCTCGCAGGGAGGGCCACGGGAGACCCAGTACTTC. It yields the protein CASTSQGGPRETQYF.

V usage is TRBV18 and J usage is TRBJ1-5, with a weak D call TRBD1 (5 bases). This CDR3 has 13 amino acids. Germline-derived CDR1 and CDR2 are KGHSH and LQKENI. V lost 8 bases and J 6 bases, leaving 14 bases between the germline ends. The CDR3 DNA reads as TGTGCCAGCGGAATGCAGGGTCCTCAGCCCCAGCATTTT. It codes for CASGMQGPQPQHF.

V gene TRBV6-5 combines with J gene TRBJ2-1; 10 bases map to TRBD1. The CDR3 has 14 residues. The J segment lost 5 bases and the V segment lost 6 bases, leaving 4 bases of the junction unmatched. CDR1 is MNHEY, CDR2 SVGAGI, per germline. The CDR3 nucleotides are TGTGCCAGCAGGACCGGGACAGGGGACAATGAGCAGTTCTTC. Amino acid sequence: CASRTGTGDNEQFF.

This chain connects TRBV19 to TRBJ2-5; D unresolved. Trimming stripped 5 bases from V and 1 base from J, with 5 bases between. Germline CDR1 and CDR2: LNHDA and SQIVND (reference sequence). This CDR3 is built from 12 residues. Here the CDR3 DNA reads TGTGCCAGTAGTTCGACCCAAGAGACCCAGTACTTC. It is translated as CASSSTQETQYF. Filled out from reference TRBV19 and TRBJ2-5, the complete variable domain reads DGGITQSPKYLFRKEGQNVTLSCEQNLNHDAMYWYRQDPGQGLRLIYYSQIVNDFQKGDIAEGYSVSREKKESFPLTVTSAQKNPTAFYLCASSSTQETQYFGPGTRLLVL.

This clone was seen a handful of times. The genes are TRBV30 and TRBJ1-5, with 8 bases that match TRBD1. Trimming at V came to 3 bases and at J to 4 bases, leaving 5 bases not matched to a gene. Germline V gene data show CDR1 as GTSNPN and CDR2 as SVGIG (reference sequence). The CDR3 contains 14 residues. The CDR3 sequence is CAWRVGQENQPQHF. The CDR3 DNA follows: TGTGCCTGGAGGGTGGGACAGGAGAATCAGCCCCAGCATTTT.

The chain combines TRBV28 with TRBJ2-1, with 7 nucleotides matching TRBD1. This CDR3 contains 18 residues. The V segment lost 5 bases and the J segment 1 base; nucleotides outside the gene matches: 14. Germline CDR1 and CDR2: MDHEN and SYDVKM. The CDR3 DNA reads as TGTGCCAGCAGTCCAAACCGGGACAGTGAATGGTCCTACAATGAGCAGTTCTTC. Protein: CASSPNRDSEWSYNEQFF.

The rearrangement links TRBV29-1 to TRBJ2-2; 8 bases agree with TRBD1. V was pared by 5 bases and J by 9 bases, with 5 bases of the junction left unmatched. The germline gives CDR1 SQVTM, CDR2 ANQGSEA. CDR3 size: 12 residues. CDR3 in DNA: TGCAGCGTTCAGGGGGCGGGTCGGGAGCTGTTTTTT. Its protein is CSVQGAGRELFF.

The J gene is TRBJ1-4, the V gene TRBV19; 7 bases line up with TRBD1. V was clipped by 3 bases and J by 5 bases; unmatched bases: 6. The CDR3 is 15 amino acids. Germline CDR1 and CDR2: LNHDA and SQIVND (reference sequence). The CDR3 loop is CASSIVSTGNEKLFF. In DNA form, the CDR3 reads TGTGCCAGTAGTATTGTTTCGACAGGGAATGAAAAACTGTTTTTT.

This chain joins TRBV5-4 and TRBJ1-6; possible D gene TRBD1, 5 bases. Germline V gene sequence: CDR1 SGHNT, CDR2 YYREEE (reference sequence). V was clipped by 2 bases and J by 8 bases, with 17 bases between them. This CDR3 is 16 amino acids long. The CDR3 sequence is CASSFSQGRLYSPLHF. Written as DNA, the CDR3 is TGTGCCAGCAGCTTCTCTCAGGGAAGATTATATTCACCCCTCCACTTT.

This chain links TRBV14 with TRBJ2-7, with 7 bases identical to TRBD1. The CDR3 runs 15 residues. After removal of 4 bases from V and 3 bases from J, the junction contained 9 bases not matched to a gene. CDR1 and CDR2 from the germline V gene are SGHDN and FVKESK. The CDR3 DNA reads TGTGCCAGCAGCCCGAGACAGGGTTGGGACTACGAGCAGTACTTC. Its translation is CASSPRQGWDYEQYF.

This clone came up a few times. V is TRBV5-6 and J is TRBJ1-2, with a tentative D call TRBD1 (6 bases). The CDR3 totals 15 residues. V was shortened by 4 bases and J by 7 bases, with 20 bases between the two germline ends. Germline loops: CDR1 SGHDT, CDR2 YYEEEE. CDR3 sequence reads: CASSPIRSGEVGYTF. Here the CDR3 DNA reads TGTGCCAGCAGCCCTATTAGGTCAGGGGAAGTTGGCTACACCTTC.

The gene calls are TRBV5-5 and TRBJ1-1; tentative D call: TRBD1 (6 bases). CDR1 SGHKS and CDR2 YYEKEE come from the germline V gene (reference sequence). V dropped 0 bases and J dropped 1 base, with 16 bases sitting between them. This CDR3 spans 17 amino acids. CDR3 in DNA: TGTGCCAGCAGCTTGGGGTGGACAGTTGCGGGGAACACTGAAGCTTTCTTT. Protein sequence: CASSLGWTVAGNTEAFF.

The chain links TRBV7-9 to TRBJ2-2; D is ambiguous. Germline CDR1 SEHNR, CDR2 FQNEAQ (reference sequence). Trimming removed 4 bases from V and 6 bases from J, with 12 bases in between. This CDR3 is 14 amino acids long. CDR3 DNA sequence: TGTGCCAGCAGCTCTTCTAGGGCGCCCGGGGAGCTGTTTTTT. Its protein is CASSSSRAPGELFF. The whole variable domain, remainder taken from reference TRBV7-9 and TRBJ2-2, is DTGVSQNPRHKITKRGQNVTFRCDPISEHNRLYWYRQTLGQGPEFLTYFQNEAQLEKSRLLSDRFSAERPKGSFSTLEIQRTEQGDSAMYLCASSSSRAPGELFFGEGSRLTVL.

The chain joins TRBV19 to TRBJ2-2; 7 bases are shared with TRBD2. The length of the CDR3 is 16 residues. Germline V gene sequence: CDR1 LNHDA, CDR2 SQIVND (reference sequence). The junction had 7 bases not matched to a gene; V was cut back by 3 bases and J by 3 bases. The CDR3 spells CASSIRRAGDTGELFF. CDR3 nucleotide sequence: TGTGCCAGTAGTATTCGCAGGGCGGGGGACACCGGGGAGCTGTTTTTT.

The chain employs TRBV30 and TRBJ2-7, with D possibly being TRBD1 or TRBD2 (5 bases each). Trimming left V 2 bases short and J 8 bases short, with 16 bases between. CDR3 length: 13 amino acids. Germline lookup yields CDR1 GTSNPN and CDR2 SVGIG (reference sequence). CDR3 in DNA: TGTGCCTGGAGTTCGACATCGGGGCAAAAGCAGTACTTC. Protein sequence: CAWSSTSGQKQYF. Based on the CDR3 plus reference TRBV30 and TRBJ2-7, the full variable domain is SQTIHQWPATLVQPVGSPLSLECTVEGTSNPNLYWYRQAAGRGLQLLFYSVGIGQISSEVPQNLSASRPQDRQFILSSKKLLLSDSGFYLCAWSSTSGQKQYFGPGTRLTVT.

The V gene is TRBV4-3, the J gene TRBJ1-3; no clear D. The CDR3 consists of 15 residues. Deletions cut 4 bases from V and 0 bases from J, with 10 bases between. CDR1 is LGHNA and CDR2 is YSLEER in the germline V gene. The CDR3: CASSLFRDSGNTIYF. CDR3 in DNA: TGCGCCAGCAGCCTATTCCGGGACTCTGGAAACACCATATATTTT.

The V and J genes are TRBV5-1 and TRBJ2-2, with 11 bases lining up with TRBD1. The CDR3 sequence is 15 residues long. The V gene's germline CDR1 is SGHRS and CDR2 YFSETQ. The V segment lost 9 bases and the J segment 3 bases; nucleotides outside the gene matches: 7. The CDR3 loop reads CATGPGQGDTGELFF. DNA for the CDR3: TGCGCCACCGGGCCGGGACAGGGGGACACCGGGGAGCTGTTTTTT.

The chain is built from TRBV6-1 and TRBJ2-3; D may match TRBD1 or TRBD2 (5 bases each). This CDR3 is 15 amino acids long. In germline, CDR1 is MNHNS, CDR2 SASEGT. V lost 6 bases and J 4 bases, leaving 17 bases between the germline ends. DNA of the CDR3: TGTGCCAGCAGGGGGGAATTTATTCGCGCAGATACGCAGTATTTT. Translating it yields CASRGEFIRADTQYF.

The rearrangement uses TRBV5-8 and TRBJ1-2, with no clear D. The V gene's germline CDR1 is SGHTS and CDR2 YDEGEE. The ends were cut back, 0 bases at V and 8 bases at J, with 8 bases in the middle. CDR3 length: 12 amino acids. CDR3 sequence: CASSLGPGGYTF. CDR3 DNA sequence: TGTGCCAGCAGCTTGGGGCCGGGGGGCTACACCTTC. Together with reference TRBV5-8 and TRBJ1-2, the CDR3 gives the full variable domain: EAGVTQSPTHLIKTRGQQATLRCSPISGHTSVYWYQQALGLGLQFLLWYDEGEERNRGNFPPRFSGRQFPNYSSELNVNALELEDSALYLCASSLGPGGYTFGSGTRLTVV.

This clone was detected only a few times. CDR3 in amino acids: CASSQEEGGSYNEQFF. The CDR3 DNA reads TGCGCCAGCAGCCAAGAAGAGGGGGGGTCCTACAATGAGCAGTTCTTC. The rearrangement joins TRBV4-1 to TRBJ2-1; tentative D call: TRBD2 (7 bases). Trimming left V 0 bases short and J 1 base short, with 10 bases between. CDR3 length: 16 amino acids. Germline loops: CDR1 MGHRA, CDR2 YSYEKL.

This clone was recorded once. The chain recombines TRBV25-1 with TRBJ2-5; 7 nucleotides line up with TRBD1. The better agreement between TRBJ2-7 and the DNA end casts doubt on the J call. Germline CDR1 reads MGHDK; CDR2 reads SYGVNS. There are 15 residues in the CDR3. The CDR3 DNA follows: TGTGCCAGCAGTGGGAAAGGGGGCCACTCCTACGAGCAGTACTTC. Encoded protein: CASSGKGGHSYEQYF.

The J gene is TRBJ2-7, the V gene TRBV29-1, with D perhaps assigned TRBD1 or TRBD2 (6 bases each). The CDR3 is 14 amino acids. V was pared by 4 bases and J by 2 bases, with 15 bases between. Germline V gives CDR1 SQVTM, CDR2 ANQGSEA. The CDR3 protein is CSVARDRGPYEQYF. The CDR3 DNA sequence: TGCAGCGTTGCGCGGGACCGGGGGCCCTACGAGCAGTACTTC.

V usage is TRBV2 and J usage is TRBJ2-1, with a tentative D call TRBD1 (5 bases). CDR3 length: 13 residues. V gave up 8 bases and J gave up 7 bases, with 15 bases separating them. Germline V gives CDR1 SNHLY, CDR2 FYNNEI. The CDR3 loop is CASQGTRQNEQFF. The DNA of the CDR3 is TGTGCCAGCCAGGGAACGAGACAGAATGAGCAGTTCTTC.

This chain joins TRBV28 and TRBJ1-6; possibly TRBD1 for D (6 bases). Trimming pared 4 bases from V and 10 bases from J, leaving 11 bases between. Germline V gene data show CDR1 as MDHEN and CDR2 as SYDVKM. The CDR3 spans 13 residues. The CDR3 DNA is TGTGCCAGCAGTTACAGGGCGGGCTCACCCCTCCACTTT. Its protein is CASSYRAGSPLHF.

This chain connects TRBV2 to TRBJ1-3; no firm D call. Germline values: CDR1 SNHLY, CDR2 FYNNEI. The length of the CDR3 is 16 residues. V was pared by 4 bases and J by 0 bases, with 13 bases between. Here the CDR3 reads CASSVFQLSSGNTIYF. CDR3 nucleotides: TGTGCCAGCAGTGTTTTTCAGTTGAGCTCTGGAAACACCATATATTTT. Drawing the rest from reference TRBV2 and TRBJ1-3, the complete variable domain is EPEVTQTPSHQVTQMGQEVILRCVPISNHLYFYWYRQILGQKVEFLVSFYNNEISEKSEIFDDQFSVERPDGSNFTLKIRSTKLEDSAMYFCASSVFQLSSGNTIYFGEGSWLTVV.

This chain joins TRBV7-8 and TRBJ2-6, with D perhaps TRBD1 (6 bases). Per germline, CDR1 SGHVS and CDR2 FQNEAQ. This CDR3 is 19 amino acids long. V lost 4 bases and J lost 1, with 20 bases in between. CDR3 amino acids: CASSSRFGTFASGANVLTF. DNA for the CDR3: TGTGCCAGCAGCTCCAGATTCGGGACATTTGCTTCTGGGGCCAACGTCCTGACTTTC.